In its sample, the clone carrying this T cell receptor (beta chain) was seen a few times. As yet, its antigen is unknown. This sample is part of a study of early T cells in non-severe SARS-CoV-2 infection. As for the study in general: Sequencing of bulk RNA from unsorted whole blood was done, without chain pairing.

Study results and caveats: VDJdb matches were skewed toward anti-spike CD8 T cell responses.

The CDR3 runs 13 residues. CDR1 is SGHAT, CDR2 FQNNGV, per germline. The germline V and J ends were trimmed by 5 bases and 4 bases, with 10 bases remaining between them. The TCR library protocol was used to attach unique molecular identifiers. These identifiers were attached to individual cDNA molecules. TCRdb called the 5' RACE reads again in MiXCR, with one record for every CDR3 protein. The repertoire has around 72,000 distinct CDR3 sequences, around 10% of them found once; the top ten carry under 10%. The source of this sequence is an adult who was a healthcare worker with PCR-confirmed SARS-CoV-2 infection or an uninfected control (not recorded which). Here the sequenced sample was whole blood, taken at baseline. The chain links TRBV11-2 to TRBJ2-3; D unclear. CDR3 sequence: CASSPAGADTQYF. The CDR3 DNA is TGTGCCAGCAGCCCCGCAGGCGCAGATACGCAGTATTTT. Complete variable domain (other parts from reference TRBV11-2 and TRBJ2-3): EAGVAQSPRYKIIEKRQSVAFWCNPISGHATLYWYQQILGQGPKLLIQFQNNGVVDDSQLPKDRFSAERLKGVDSTLKIQPAKLEDSAVYLCASSPAGADTQYFGPGTRLTVL.